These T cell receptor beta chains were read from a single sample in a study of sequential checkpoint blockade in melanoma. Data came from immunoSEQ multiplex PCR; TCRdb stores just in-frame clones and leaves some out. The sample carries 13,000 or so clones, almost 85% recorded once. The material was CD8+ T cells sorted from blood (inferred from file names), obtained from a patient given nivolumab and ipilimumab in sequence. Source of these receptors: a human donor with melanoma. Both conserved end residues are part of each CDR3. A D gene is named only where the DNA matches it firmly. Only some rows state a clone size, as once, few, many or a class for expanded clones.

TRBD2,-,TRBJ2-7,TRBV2,CASPTSGEQYF,TGTGCCAGTCCCACTAGCGGCGAGCAGTACTTC
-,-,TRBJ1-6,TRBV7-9,CASSSEFFEPYNSPLHF,TGTGCCAGCAGCTCCGAATTTTTTGAGCCTTATAATTCACCCCTCCACTTT
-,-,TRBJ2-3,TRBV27,CASSTHPGTQYF,TGTGCCAGCAGCACCCACCCGGGGACGCAGTATTTT
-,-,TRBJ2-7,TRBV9,CASSSDGVEQYF,TGTGCCAGCAGCTCGGACGGGGTCGAGCAGTACTTC
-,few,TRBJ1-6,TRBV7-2,CASSSHDRWGGGSPLHF,TGTGCCAGCAGCTCCCACGACAGATGGGGAGGAGGTTCACCCCTCCACTTT
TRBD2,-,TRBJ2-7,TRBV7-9,CASSSSGRAAYEQYF,TGTGCCAGCAGCTCTAGCGGGAGGGCCGCCTACGAGCAGTACTTC
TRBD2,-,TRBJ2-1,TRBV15,CATSGTRRDIGFYNEQFF,TGTGCCACCAGCGGGACTAGGAGGGATATCGGTTTTTACAATGAGCAGTTCTTC
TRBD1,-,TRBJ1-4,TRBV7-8,CASSFDRDSYFLEKLFF,TGTGCCAGCAGCTTCGACAGGGATTCGTACTTTCTCGAAAAACTGTTTTTT
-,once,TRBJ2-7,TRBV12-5,CASGRSVPPHSYEQYF,TGTGCTAGTGGTAGGAGTGTCCCTCCCCACTCCTACGAGCAGTACTTC
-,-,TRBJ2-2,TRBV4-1,CASSQVKRGTGELFF,TGCGCCAGCAGCCAAGTGAAGAGGGGGACCGGGGAGCTGTTTTTT
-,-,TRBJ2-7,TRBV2,CASSEYGGPELLSSYEQYF,TGTGCCAGCAGTGAATATGGGGGCCCAGAACTACTCAGCTCCTACGAGCAGTACTTC
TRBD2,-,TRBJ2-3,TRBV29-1,CSVGGSGTTDTQYF,TGCAGCGTGGGGGGGAGCGGGACCACAGATACGCAGTATTTT
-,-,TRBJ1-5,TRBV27,CASSVDTAGRPQHF,TGTGCCAGCAGTGTTGACACCGCGGGTCGGCCCCAGCATTTT
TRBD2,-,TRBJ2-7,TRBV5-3,CARSSRTSGSLYEQYF,TGTGCCAGAAGCTCCAGGACTAGCGGGAGTCTTTACGAGCAGTACTTC
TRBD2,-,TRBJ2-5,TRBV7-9,CASSSSLPGLEQETQYF,TGTGCCAGCAGCTCCTCGTTGCCGGGACTAGAGCAAGAGACCCAGTACTTC
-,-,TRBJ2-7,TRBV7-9,CASSLAAQAYEQYF,TGTGCCAGCAGCTTAGCGGCACAGGCCTACGAGCAGTACTTC
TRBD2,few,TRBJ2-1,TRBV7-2,CASSSKLWLAGPDKQFF,TGTGCCAGCAGCTCTAAGTTGTGGCTAGCGGGACCAGATAAGCAGTTCTTC
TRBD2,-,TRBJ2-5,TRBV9,CASNPGLADQETQYF,TGTGCCAGCAATCCTGGGCTAGCGGACCAAGAGACCCAGTACTTC
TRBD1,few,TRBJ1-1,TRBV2,CASSATGVVLEAFF,TGTGCCAGCAGCGCGACAGGGGTCGTTTTGGAAGCTTTCTTT
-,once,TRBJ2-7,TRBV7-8,CASSTRQSYEQYF,TGTGCCAGCAGCACCCGACAGAGCTACGAGCAGTACTTC
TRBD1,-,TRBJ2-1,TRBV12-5,CASGFGTVGLRKNEQFF,TGTGCTAGTGGTTTTGGGACAGTTGGCCTGAGGAAGAATGAGCAGTTCTTC
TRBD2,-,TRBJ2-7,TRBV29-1,CSVERLAGTYEQYF,TGCAGCGTTGAGAGGCTAGCGGGCACCTACGAGCAGTACTTC
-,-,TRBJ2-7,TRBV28,CASSLTGRSYEQYF,TGTGCCAGCAGTTTGACAGGGAGGTCCTACGAGCAGTACTTC
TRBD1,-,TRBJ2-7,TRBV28,CASIQSDRGPYEQYF,TGTGCCAGCATTCAATCCGACAGGGGGCCCTACGAGCAGTACTTC
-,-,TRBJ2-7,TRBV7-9,CASSLEDRPEQYF,TGTGCCAGCAGCTTAGAAGACAGGCCCGAGCAGTACTTC
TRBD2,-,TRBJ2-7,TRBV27,CASSLKLAGVSYEQYF,TGTGCCAGCAGTCTAAAACTAGCGGGTGTCTCCTACGAGCAGTACTTC
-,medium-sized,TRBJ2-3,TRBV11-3,CASSLDRRSGLPTDTQYF,TGTGCCAGCAGCTTAGATCGCCGAAGCGGGCTACCCACAGATACGCAGTATTTT
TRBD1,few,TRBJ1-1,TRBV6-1,CASRDRDRVNTEAFF,TGTGCCAGCAGGGACAGGGACAGGGTGAACACTGAAGCTTTCTTT
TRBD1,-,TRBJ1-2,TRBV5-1,CASSFREQGDRGYTF,TGCGCCAGCAGCTTCAGAGAACAGGGGGACCGTGGCTACACCTTC
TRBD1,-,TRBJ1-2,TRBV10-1,CASSPYRGVDYGYTF,TGCGCCAGCAGTCCCTACAGGGGTGTCGACTATGGCTACACCTTC
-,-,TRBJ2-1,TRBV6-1,CASNPGSSYNEQFF,TGTGCCAGCAATCCAGGAAGCTCCTACAATGAGCAGTTCTTC
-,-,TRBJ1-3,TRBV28,CASSLRFSGNTIYF,TGTGCCAGCAGTTTACGGTTCTCTGGAAACACCATATATTTT
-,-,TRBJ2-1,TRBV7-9,CASSTGQQRSYNEQFF,TGTGCCAGCAGCACCGGACAGCAGCGCTCCTACAATGAGCAGTTCTTC
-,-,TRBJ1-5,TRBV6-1,CASSEKHSRQPQHF,TGTGCCAGCAGTGAAAAACACAGCAGGCAGCCCCAGCATTTT
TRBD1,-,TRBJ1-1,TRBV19,CASRLRGRRAFF,TGTGCCAGTAGATTAAGGGGGCGAAGGGCTTTCTTT
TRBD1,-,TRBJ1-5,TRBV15,CATSIYRGSDQPQHF,TGTGCCACCAGCATCTACAGGGGGAGCGATCAGCCCCAGCATTTT
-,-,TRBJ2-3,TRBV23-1,CASSQPEDTQYF,TGCGCCAGCAGTCAACCAGAAGATACGCAGTATTTT
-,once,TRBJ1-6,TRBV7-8,CASSLGSARDSPPHF,TGTGCCAGCAGCTTAGGTAGTGCCCGGGATTCACCCCCCCACTTT
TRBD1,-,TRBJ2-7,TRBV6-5,CASSYGQGAPYEQYF,TGTGCCAGCAGTTACGGGCAGGGGGCCCCCTACGAGCAGTACTTC
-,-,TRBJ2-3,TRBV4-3,CASSQSFPGSPTDTQYF,TGCGCCAGCAGCCAATCCTTTCCGGGATCCCCCACAGATACGCAGTATTTT
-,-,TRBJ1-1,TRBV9,CASSVENTLNTEAFF,TGTGCCAGCAGCGTAGAAAACACGCTGAACACTGAAGCTTTCTTT
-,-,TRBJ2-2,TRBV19,CASSVPRVTLTGELFF,TGTGCCAGTAGTGTCCCCAGGGTTACGCTCACCGGGGAGCTGTTTTTT
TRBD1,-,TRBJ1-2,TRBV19,CASSPGQGEGYTF,TGTGCCAGTAGTCCCGGACAGGGGGAAGGCTACACCTTC
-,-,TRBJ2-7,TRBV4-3,CASSQDSGVAHYEQYF,TGCGCCAGCAGCCAAGATTCGGGGGTGGCCCACTACGAGCAGTACTTC
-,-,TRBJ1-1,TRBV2,CASSERARLVRAFF,TGTGCCAGCAGTGAACGGGCCAGACTAGTTCGGGCTTTCTTT
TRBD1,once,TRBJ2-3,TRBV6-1,CASSVPRGQGTDTQYF,TGTGCCAGCAGTGTCCCCAGGGGGCAAGGCACAGATACGCAGTATTTT
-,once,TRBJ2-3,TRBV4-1,CASSQPVSSTDTQYF,TGCGCCAGCAGCCAACCCGTATCTAGCACAGATACGCAGTATTTT
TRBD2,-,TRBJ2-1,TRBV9,CASSSSGGLYNEQFF,TGTGCCAGCAGCTCAAGCGGGGGACTCTACAATGAGCAGTTCTTC
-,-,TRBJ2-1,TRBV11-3,CASSLDAGLRYEQFF,TGTGCCAGCAGCTTAGACGCGGGATTGCGGTATGAGCAGTTCTTC
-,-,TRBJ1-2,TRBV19,CASSLQANYGYTF,TGTGCCAGTAGCTTACAGGCCAACTATGGCTACACCTTC
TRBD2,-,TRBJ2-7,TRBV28,CASSYGGRAHFYEQYF,TGTGCCAGCAGTTATGGCGGGAGGGCCCACTTCTACGAGCAGTACTTC
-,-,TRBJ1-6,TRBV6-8,CASSGVQNVGPLHF,TGTGCCAGCAGTGGAGTACAAAACGTGGGACCCCTCCACTTT